The 30 T cell receptor beta chains below all came from one sample that was sequenced in a study of blood T cells in healthy people across ages. A second 7 to 11 cycle PCR used barcoded and J-beta primers. A single record per CDR3 protein comes from TCRdb applying MiXCR to the 5' RACE reads. Here the sample spans about 1.4 million distinct CDR3 sequences, around 59% being singletons. Sequenced input: blood. These receptors were obtained from a man aged 18 to 30 in good health.

V is TRBV10-3 and J is TRBJ1-1; 8 bases map to TRBD1. The CDR3 sequence is 16 residues long. The V gene's germline CDR1 is ENHRY and CDR2 SYGVKD. V lost 3 bases to trimming and J lost 1 base; unmatched junction nucleotides: 7. The CDR3 region is CAISEVRDRGNTEAFF. CDR3 bases: TGTGCCATCAGTGAAGTGCGCGACAGGGGGAACACTGAAGCTTTCTTT.

The chain uses TRBV3-1 and TRBJ2-1; D may be TRBD2 (6 bases). Per germline, CDR1 LGHDT and CDR2 YNNKEL (reference sequence). The CDR3 loop spans 13 amino acids. Between the trimmed V and J ends, which lost 3 bases and 13 bases, there was a span of 16 bases. The CDR3: CASSHGTPRAQFF. CDR3 in DNA: TGTGCCAGCAGCCATGGGACTCCAAGGGCCCAGTTCTTC.

The chain is built from TRBV6-4 and TRBJ2-2; the match to TRBD2 covers 9 bases. Looked up from germline, CDR1 is MRHNA and CDR2 is SNTAGT. The CDR3 sequence is 16 residues long. V lost 5 bases, J lost 4 bases, and 8 bases stayed unmatched. The CDR3 coding sequence is TGTGCCAGCAGTCCCGGAGGCGGGAGGGTCACCGGGGAGCTGTTTTTT. Amino acid sequence: CASSPGGGRVTGELFF.

This clonotype was seen only a few times. The chain employs TRBV6-6 and TRBJ2-5; TRBD1 is a possible D gene (6 bases). V shed 2 bases and J shed 0 bases, with 10 bases lying between them. CDR1 and CDR2 from the germline V gene are MNHNY and SVGAGI (reference sequence). The CDR3 runs 15 residues. DNA of the CDR3: TGTGCCAGCAGTTACCCTGGGACAAACCAAGAGACCCAGTACTTC. It yields the protein CASSYPGTNQETQYF.

In DNA form, the CDR3 reads TGTGCCAGCAGTTTATCTTCAGGGTTGGGGGCGGGTGAAAAACTGTTTTTT. Protein: CASSLSSGLGAGEKLFF. The chain carries TRBV28 and TRBJ1-4, with a weak D call TRBD1 (6 bases). The CDR3 runs to 17 residues. Trimming took 1 base from V and 7 from J, leaving 19 bases between them. The germline CDR1 and CDR2 sequences are MDHEN and SYDVKM.

V usage is TRBV6-5 and J usage is TRBJ2-1; no clear D. The V end was cut by 0 bases, the J end by 5 bases, with 8 bases between. CDR1 and CDR2 from the germline V gene are MNHEY and SVGAGI. This CDR3 spans 14 amino acids. This CDR3 is CASSYSSQNNEQFF. The CDR3, as DNA: TGTGCCAGCAGTTACTCATCCCAAAACAATGAGCAGTTCTTC.

The J gene is TRBJ2-7, the V gene TRBV14, with D unresolved. Trimming took off 3 bases at V and 0 bases at J, with 18 bases between the two ends. The CDR3 totals 17 residues. Germline values: CDR1 SGHDN, CDR2 FVKESK. The CDR3 loop is CASSHPTIGQNSYEQYF. The CDR3 bases are TGTGCCAGCAGCCATCCCACTATCGGGCAGAACTCCTACGAGCAGTACTTC.

This chain joins TRBV5-1 and TRBJ1-1, with unresolved D. The CDR3 spans 14 residues. Trimming pared 5 bases from V and 3 bases from J, leaving 14 bases between. The germline V gene encodes CDR1 SGHRS and CDR2 YFSETQ. CDR3 amino acids: CASSATGIHTEAFF. The CDR3 nucleotides read TGCGCCAGCAGTGCTACCGGGATCCACACTGAAGCTTTCTTT.

This chain connects TRBV28 to TRBJ2-1, with TRBD2 as a possible D gene (6 bases). The germline V and J ends were trimmed by 6 bases and 7 bases, with 16 bases remaining between them. CDR1 MDHEN and CDR2 SYDVKM come from the germline V gene. The CDR3 spans 14 residues. This CDR3 is CASRSPGGGNEQFF. The CDR3 DNA sequence: TGTGCCAGCAGGTCACCCGGGGGTGGTAATGAGCAGTTCTTC.

The chain uses TRBV4-2 and TRBJ1-1; D not certain. This CDR3 has 14 amino acids. Germline values: CDR1 LGHNA, CDR2 YNFKEQ. Deletions cut 4 bases from V and 1 base from J, with 10 bases between. The CDR3 sequence is CASSPPLENTEAFF. Here the CDR3 DNA reads TGTGCCAGCAGCCCCCCCCTTGAGAACACTGAAGCTTTCTTT.

This chain uses TRBV9 with TRBJ1-5; unclear D gene. Germline CDR1 SGDLS, CDR2 YYNGEE. V dropped 4 bases and J dropped 0 bases, with 14 bases sitting between them. CDR3 size: 16 residues. CDR3 in amino acids: CASSPRADGSNQPQHF. DNA for the CDR3: TGTGCCAGCAGCCCAAGGGCAGACGGTAGCAATCAGCCCCAGCATTTT. The variable domain in full, completed from reference TRBV9 and TRBJ1-5, reads DSGVTQTPKHLITATGQRVTLRCSPRSGDLSVYWYQQSLDQGLQFLIQYYNGEERAKGNILERFSAQQFPDLHSELNLSSLELGDSALYFCASSPRADGSNQPQHFGDGTRLSIL.

The chain recombines TRBV5-8 with TRBJ2-7; 10 nucleotides line up with TRBD1. The closer fit of TRBJ2-5 to the DNA end suggests the J call may be wrong. Germline V gene lookup returns CDR1 SGHTS and CDR2 YDEGEE. The CDR3 contains 17 residues. The CDR3 spells CASSSGTGDLRRETQYF. In nucleotides, the CDR3 is TGTGCCAGCAGCTCCGGGACAGGGGACCTAAGGAGAGAGACCCAGTACTTC.

The chain is built from TRBV29-1 and TRBJ1-1; D ambiguous. Germline CDR1 reads SQVTM; CDR2 reads ANQGSEA. V was trimmed by 1 base and J by 6 bases, leaving 6 bases between them. CDR3 length: 11 residues. CDR3 DNA: TGCAGCGTTGAAGGGGGAGCTGAAGCTTTCTTT. The encoded protein is CSVEGGAEAFF. The full variable domain, rest sourced from reference TRBV29-1 and TRBJ1-1, is SAVISQKPSRDICQRGTSLTIQCQVDSQVTMMFWYRQQPGQSLTLIATANQGSEATYESGFVIDKFPISRPNLTFSTLTVSNMSPEDSSIYLCSVEGGAEAFFGQGTRLTVV.

The chain uses TRBV4-2 and TRBJ2-1; 9 bases agree with TRBD2. Per the germline V gene, CDR1 is LGHNA and CDR2 is YNFKEQ. V was clipped by 0 bases and J by 1 base; unmatched bases: 1. The CDR3 runs to 16 residues. The chain's CDR3 is CASSQEAGGSYNEQFF. CDR3 DNA: TGTGCCAGCAGCCAAGAGGCGGGAGGGTCCTACAATGAGCAGTTCTTC.

This chain connects TRBV29-1 to TRBJ2-7; D gene uncertain. The CDR3 has 13 amino acids. V was shortened by 6 bases and J by 2 bases, with 14 bases between the two germline ends. Germline V gene lookup returns CDR1 SQVTM and CDR2 ANQGSEA. CDR3 amino acids: CSVTPAFTYEQYF. In nucleotides, the CDR3 is TGCAGCGTGACCCCAGCCTTCACCTACGAGCAGTACTTC.

The gene calls are TRBV4-2 and TRBJ1-1, with 9 bases lining up with TRBD1. In germline, CDR1 is LGHNA, CDR2 YNFKEQ. The CDR3 length is 15 residues. With 2 bases clipped from V and 1 base from J, the junction kept 2 bases outside the gene matches. The CDR3 coding sequence is TGTGCCAGCAGCCAACCGGGACAGGGGAACACTGAAGCTTTCTTT. Encoded protein: CASSQPGQGNTEAFF.

This chain connects TRBV11-3 to TRBJ2-7, with D perhaps matching TRBD2 (5 bases). The end of the DNA aligns better with TRBJ2-5, so the J call may be wrong. Looked up from germline, CDR1 is SGHNT and CDR2 is YENEEA. CDR3 length: 14 residues. The CDR3 is CASSPREDQETQYF. As DNA, the CDR3 is TGTGCCAGCAGCCCCCGGGAAGACCAAGAGACCCAGTACTTC.

The chain joins TRBV7-2 to TRBJ2-3; D is perhaps TRBD2 (5 bases). Trimming shortened V by 4 bases and J by 3 bases, and 8 bases separated the two germline ends. CDR1 and CDR2 from the germline V gene are SGHTA and FQGNSA. CDR3 length: 13 amino acids. The CDR3 sequence: CASSSWTTDTQYF. Written as DNA, the CDR3 is TGTGCCAGCAGCTCATGGACTACAGATACGCAGTATTTT.

V gene TRBV29-1 combines with J gene TRBJ2-3, with 10 bases lining up with TRBD1. The V gene end was trimmed by 4 bases and the J gene end by 4 bases; junction bases not matched to a gene: 2. CDR3 size: 13 residues. Germline V gene sequence: CDR1 SQVTM, CDR2 ANQGSEA. Here the CDR3 reads CSVVDRGADTQYF. CDR3 DNA sequence: TGCAGCGTTGTGGACAGGGGGGCAGATACGCAGTATTTT.

V and J are TRBV9 and TRBJ1-6; D is perhaps TRBD1 (5 bases). Trimming removed 4 bases at V and 7 bases at J, with 15 bases between. CDR1 is SGDLS, CDR2 YYNGEE, per germline. The CDR3 sequence is 15 residues long. In DNA form, the CDR3 reads TGTGCCAGCAGCATCCGACAGAGCCTAAATTCACCCCTCCACTTT. It is translated as CASSIRQSLNSPLHF.

The chain couples TRBV4-3 to TRBJ2-3, with 11 bases lining up with TRBD2. Germline assignment: CDR1 LGHNA and CDR2 YSLEER. There are 18 residues in the CDR3. The V gene end was trimmed by 4 bases and the J gene end by 1 base; junction bases not matched to a gene: 10. In DNA, the CDR3 is TGCGCCAGCAGCCTGGAACTAGCGGGGGCGCGTCGCACAGATACGCAGTATTTT. This codes for CASSLELAGARRTDTQYF.

This chain links TRBV11-2 with TRBJ2-3; no reliable D call. Trimming stripped 5 bases from V and 6 bases from J, with 21 bases between. Germline CDR1 is SGHAT and CDR2 is FQNNGV. The CDR3 is 16 amino acids. This CDR3 is CASSPNAFVSPDTQYF. Here the CDR3 DNA reads TGTGCCAGCAGCCCGAACGCTTTTGTTAGCCCGGATACGCAGTATTTT.

The chain is built from TRBV28 and TRBJ1-2; weak D call: TRBD1 (5 bases). This CDR3 has 12 residues. Trimming shortened V by 3 bases and J by 8 bases, and 10 bases separated the two germline ends. CDR1 and CDR2 from the germline V gene are MDHEN and SYDVKM. CDR3 sequence (DNA): TGTGCCAGCAGTTTGGGAAGGGGAGGCTACACCTTC. It specifies CASSLGRGGYTF.

This sequence joins TRBV21-1 and TRBJ2-7. TRBV21-1 is given as a pseudogene. The CDR3 spans 13 residues. The CDR3 sequence: CASSNTKGFEQYF. As DNA, the CDR3 is TGTGCCAGCAGCAATACGAAGGGCTTCGAGCAGTACTTC.

This clonotype has just one count. V usage is TRBV2 and J usage is TRBJ1-2; no clear D. This CDR3 contains 19 residues. CDR1 and CDR2 (germline): SNHLY, FYNNEI. V lost 2 bases, J lost 2 bases, and 24 bases lay in between. This CDR3 reads CASSESAPFSFSPNYGYTF. CDR3 bases: TGTGCCAGCAGTGAAAGTGCCCCCTTTTCCTTTTCCCCCAACTATGGCTACACCTTC.

The chain joins TRBV6-2 or TRBV6-3 to TRBJ1-2, with D unresolved. The germline CDR1 and CDR2 sequences are MNHEY and SVGEGT. There are 13 residues in the CDR3. Trimming shortened V by 6 bases and J by 10 bases, and 18 bases separated the two germline ends. The CDR3 region has the DNA TGTGCCAGCAGCGCCGGGCCATCCATTTACTACACCTTC. As protein: CASSAGPSIYYTF.

The chain carries TRBV27 and TRBJ2-1; TRBD2 matches 14 bases. The J segment lost 7 bases and the V segment lost 10 bases, leaving 15 bases of the junction unmatched. CDR1 MNHEY and CDR2 SMNVEV come from the germline V gene (reference sequence). The CDR3 sequence is 17 residues long. Here the CDR3 reads CATRLAGGPPSPNEQFF. The CDR3 region has the DNA TGTGCCACCAGACTAGCGGGAGGGCCCCCAAGCCCTAATGAGCAGTTCTTC.

The rearrangement links TRBV6-5 to TRBJ2-7, with 7 bases matching TRBD1. V lost 2 bases to trimming and J lost 3 bases; unmatched junction nucleotides: 7. The CDR3 has 15 amino acids. Per germline, CDR1 MNHEY and CDR2 SVGAGI. CDR3 protein: CASSYVQGKGYEQYF. In DNA, the CDR3 is TGTGCCAGCAGTTACGTACAGGGGAAAGGCTACGAGCAGTACTTC.

The rearrangement links TRBV5-1 to TRBJ1-1, with D perhaps matching TRBD1 (6 bases). From germline, CDR1 is SGHRS and CDR2 YFSETQ. Trimming cost V 8 bases and J 4 bases, with 12 bases left between them. The CDR3 is 12 amino acids. The CDR3 here is CARVQGGTEAFF. The CDR3 DNA reads as TGCGCCAGAGTACAGGGTGGCACTGAAGCTTTCTTT.

V and J are TRBV2 and TRBJ2-2; no reliable D call. CDR1 is SNHLY and CDR2 is FYNNEI in the germline V gene. Trimming took off 8 bases at V and 0 bases at J, with 10 bases between the two ends. The CDR3 runs 14 residues. In DNA, the CDR3 is TGTGCCAGCTTGACAACTACGAACACCGGGGAGCTGTTTTTT. Encoded protein: CASLTTTNTGELFF.